Following are 21 T cell receptor beta chains from one sample sequenced in a study of cytomegalovirus exposure and HLA in healthy donors. The study ran its PCR with 60 Vbeta and 13 Jbeta primers. Profiling relied on immunoSEQ multiplex PCR, and the TCRdb table lists in-frame clones only, not all of them. The sample yields 150,000 to 200,000 clones, about 87% seen once. Source material: PBMCs. Receptors were obtained from a woman between 18 and 29 years old in good health and CMV-seronegative.

V and J are TRBV4-1 and TRBJ1-5; D perhaps matches TRBD1 (6 bases). The germline gives CDR1 MGHRA, CDR2 YSYEKL. Trimming took off 0 bases at V and 7 bases at J, with 10 bases between the two ends. CDR3 length equals 14 residues. This CDR3 is CASSQETGEQPQHF. In nucleotides, the CDR3 is TGCGCCAGCAGCCAAGAGACAGGAGAGCAGCCCCAGCATTTT.

The V call is TRBV29-1, the J call TRBJ2-5; D possibly corresponds to TRBD2 (6 bases). Germline assignment: CDR1 SQVTM and CDR2 ANQGSEA. The CDR3 runs 14 residues. Trimming cost V 3 bases and J 2 bases, with 13 bases left between them. CDR3: CSVEASGLQETQYF. Written as DNA, the CDR3 is TGCAGCGTTGAGGCCAGCGGGTTACAAGAGACCCAGTACTTC.

Worth noting for this clone: The junction departs from the called germline gene at one end, perhaps through a read error. The chain is built from TRBV7-9 and TRBJ2-7, with 12 positions matching TRBD2. From germline, CDR1 is SEHNR and CDR2 FQNEAQ (reference sequence). The CDR3 is 15 amino acids. CDR3 DNA sequence: TGCGCCAGCAGCCAAGAGACTAGCGGGAGCGACGAGCAGTACTTC. It specifies CASSQETSGSDEQYF.

The V gene is TRBV18, the J gene TRBJ1-1, with D unresolved. Germline values: CDR1 KGHSH, CDR2 LQKENI. The CDR3 spans 19 residues. V lost 3 bases to trimming and J lost 6 bases, with 29 bases between them. The DNA for the CDR3 is TGTGCCAGCTCACCCCCTACTGATTGGCAGGCGGGTTTAGACGCTGAAGCTTTCTTT. Translated: CASSPPTDWQAGLDAEAFF.

The chain employs TRBV5-4 and TRBJ1-2, with TRBD1 matching 8 bases. Losses at the gene ends were 4 bases for V and 0 bases for J; bases not matched to a gene: 5. Germline V gene data show CDR1 as SGHNT and CDR2 as YYREEE (reference sequence). The CDR3 has 15 amino acids. The CDR3 sequence is CASSPADRANYGYTF. In DNA form, the CDR3 reads TGTGCCAGCAGCCCAGCGGACAGGGCTAACTATGGCTACACCTTC.

In regard to this clone: A read error may account for a junction end that differs from germline. The CDR3 here is CANSRERGIHTEAFF. As DNA, the CDR3 is TGTGCCAACAGCCGCGAGAGGGGGATACACACTGAAGCTTTCTTT. V usage is TRBV7-9 and J usage is TRBJ1-1, with D maybe TRBD1 (6 bases). This CDR3 comprises 15 residues. Germline CDR1 is SEHNR and CDR2 is FQNEAQ (reference sequence).

This clone was seen only once. V is TRBV16 and J is TRBJ1-2, with D tentatively TRBD1 (6 bases). This CDR3 region has 15 residues. Between the trimmed V and J ends, which lost 3 bases and 8 bases, there was a span of 19 bases. Per germline, CDR1 KGHSY and CDR2 FQNENV. CDR3 nucleotide sequence: TGTGCCAGCAGCCATCTACTCCAGGGGTCTTACGGCTACACCTTC. It translates to CASSHLLQGSYGYTF.

In this sample, this clone turned up a few times. V is TRBV4-2 and J is TRBJ1-5; 12 bases align to TRBD1. The CDR3 runs to 18 residues. CDR1 is LGHNA, CDR2 YNFKEQ, per germline. Germline trimming cut 5 bases from V and 0 bases from J; bases unmatched to any gene: 8. The CDR3 loop is CASSLGTGGSDSNQPQHF. CDR3 DNA: TGTGCCAGCAGCTTGGGGACAGGGGGCTCGGATAGCAATCAGCCCCAGCATTTT.

The rearrangement joins TRBV14 to TRBJ2-1; weak D call: TRBD2 (6 bases). Germline V gene sequence: CDR1 SGHDN, CDR2 FVKESK. V was cut by 0 bases and J by 2 bases, with 11 bases left in between. The CDR3 has 16 amino acids. Written as DNA, the CDR3 is TGTGCCAGCAGCCAAGATCTAGCGCGGACCTACAATGAGCAGTTCTTC. Translated, it gives CASSQDLARTYNEQFF. Combining the CDR3 with reference TRBV14 and TRBJ2-1 gives the whole variable domain EAGVTQFPSHSVIEKGQTVTLRCDPISGHDNLYWYRRVMGKEIKFLLHFVKESKQDESGMPNNRFLAERTGGTYSTLKVQPAELEDSGVYFCASSQDLARTYNEQFFGPGTRLTVL.

The CDR3 loop reads CASSRTSGTSTDTQYF. The CDR3 nucleotides are TGTGCCAGCAGTAGGACTAGCGGGACTAGCACAGATACGCAGTATTTT. This sequence joins TRBV9 and TRBJ2-3; 12 positions match TRBD2. The CDR3 is 16 residues long. Germline V lookup: CDR1 SGDLS, CDR2 YYNGEE. V lost 5 bases, J lost 0 bases, and 4 bases stayed unmatched.

Points on this clone: Mismatch with germline at one junction end may stem from a read error. The V and J genes are TRBV5-1 and TRBJ1-4; D possibly corresponds to TRBD1 (5 bases). Germline CDR1 and CDR2: SGHRS and YFSETQ. The CDR3 totals 15 residues. The CDR3 here is CVSSAGGTANEKLFF. The CDR3 DNA reads as TGCGTCAGCAGCGCAGGCGGGACGGCAAATGAAAAACTGTTTTTT.

The chain has TRBV4-1 and TRBJ2-7; 7 bases map to TRBD1. Germline lookup yields CDR1 MGHRA and CDR2 YSYEKL. Trimming removed 1 base from V and 4 bases from J; junction bases left unmatched: 4. The CDR3 sequence is 14 residues long. Here the CDR3 DNA reads TGCGCCAGCAGCCAAGGAGGCAGGGGGTACGAGCAGTACTTC. Residues: CASSQGGRGYEQYF.

The rearrangement joins TRBV7-2 to TRBJ1-5; D gene uncertain. Germline assignment: CDR1 SGHTA and CDR2 FQGNSA. CDR3 size: 14 residues. V was cut by 1 base and J by 4 bases, with 8 bases left in between. In nucleotides, the CDR3 is TGTGCCAGCAGCTTAGAGCCATTGAATCAGCCCCAGCATTTT. It translates to CASSLEPLNQPQHF.

This chain joins TRBV4-2 and TRBJ1-1; 9 bases agree with TRBD1. The CDR3 sequence is 19 residues long. Trimming removed 0 bases from V and 5 bases from J; junction bases left unmatched: 16. Germline V gives CDR1 LGHNA, CDR2 YNFKEQ. Here the CDR3 DNA reads TGTGCCAGCAGCCAAGACCTCGGACAGGGGATAGGGTTGGGTACTGAAGCTTTCTTT. Its protein is CASSQDLGQGIGLGTEAFF.

The chain joins TRBV9 to TRBJ1-6; no clear D gene. Trimming left V 4 bases short and J 8 bases short, with 7 bases between. This CDR3 spans 12 amino acids. CDR1 and CDR2 (germline): SGDLS, YYNGEE. The CDR3 region is CASSTVDSPLHF. In DNA form, the CDR3 reads TGTGCCAGCAGCACGGTCGATTCACCCCTCCACTTT. The complete variable domain, with remaining parts taken from reference TRBV9 and TRBJ1-6, reads DSGVTQTPKHLITATGQRVTLRCSPRSGDLSVYWYQQSLDQGLQFLIQYYNGEERAKGNILERFSAQQFPDLHSELNLSSLELGDSALYFCASSTVDSPLHFGNGTRLTVT.

With regard to this clone: At one boundary the junction diverges from the germline segment, which might be a read error. The same CDR3 also results from other DNA sequences found in this sample. The CDR3 loop is CAISHPDSEGEKLFF. CDR3 bases: TGTGCTATCAGTCACCCGGACAGCGAGGGGGAAAAACTGTTTTTT. This chain uses TRBV10-3 with TRBJ1-4, with D possibly being TRBD1 (6 bases). The CDR3 is made up of 15 amino acids. CDR1 and CDR2 from the germline V gene are ENHRY and SYGVKD.

This rearrangement joins TRBV4-1 to TRBJ2-5; unclear D gene. The J call may be incorrect, as the DNA end agrees better with TRBJ2-7. The length of the CDR3 is 15 residues. CDR1 is MGHRA and CDR2 is YSYEKL in the germline V gene. In DNA, the CDR3 is TGCGCCAGCAAGAAGCTCAGCGAAAGCTCCTACGAGCAGTACTTC. It is translated as CASKKLSESSYEQYF.

The rearrangement joins TRBV29-1 to TRBJ1-2; D perhaps matches TRBD1 (5 bases). V lost 6 bases to trimming and J lost 5 bases, with 13 bases between them. CDR3 length equals 12 residues. CDR1 is SQVTM, CDR2 ANQGSEA, per germline. CDR3 in amino acids: CSVAGGGYGYTF. Written as DNA, the CDR3 is TGCAGCGTAGCCGGGGGAGGGTATGGCTACACCTTC.

The gene calls are TRBV10-3 and TRBJ2-7, with a tentative D call TRBD2 (6 bases). The V end lost 6 bases, the J end lost 7 bases, and 19 bases lay between the germline ends. CDR3 length equals 14 residues. Germline CDR1 is ENHRY and CDR2 is SYGVKD. CDR3 amino acids: CAISSGGVLGEQYF. CDR3 bases: TGTGCCATCAGCTCAGGAGGGGTTCTGGGGGAGCAGTACTTC.

This chain joins TRBV7-2 and TRBJ1-1; possibly TRBD1 for D (6 bases). CDR3 size: 18 residues. Germline values: CDR1 SGHTA, CDR2 FQGNSA. V gave up 4 bases and J gave up 3 bases, with 24 bases separating them. In DNA, the CDR3 is TGTGCCAGCAGCTCCCCTGGCGGGGGGCCCAGGGTAGACACTGAAGCTTTCTTT. Residues: CASSSPGGGPRVDTEAFF.

The V gene is TRBV4-3, the J gene TRBJ2-7, with TRBD2 matching 11 bases. This CDR3 contains 18 residues. V trimming: 2 bases; J trimming: 3 bases; junction bases outside the gene matches: 12. CDR1 and CDR2 (germline): LGHNA, YSLEER. The DNA for the CDR3 is TGCGCCAGCAGCCAATACCTAGCGGGAGGTGGCCCCCTCTACGAGCAGTACTTC. It translates to CASSQYLAGGGPLYEQYF.